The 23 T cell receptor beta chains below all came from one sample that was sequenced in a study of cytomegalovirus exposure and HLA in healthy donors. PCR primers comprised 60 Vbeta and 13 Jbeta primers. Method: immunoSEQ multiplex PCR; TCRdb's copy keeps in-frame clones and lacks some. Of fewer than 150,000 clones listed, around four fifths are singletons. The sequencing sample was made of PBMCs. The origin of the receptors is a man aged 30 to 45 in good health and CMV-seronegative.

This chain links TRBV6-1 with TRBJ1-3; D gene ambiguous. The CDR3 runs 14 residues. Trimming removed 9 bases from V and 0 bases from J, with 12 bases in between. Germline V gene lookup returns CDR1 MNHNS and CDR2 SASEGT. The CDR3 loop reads CASVLYISGNTIYF. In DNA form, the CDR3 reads TGTGCCAGTGTTTTATATATCTCTGGAAACACCATATATTTT.

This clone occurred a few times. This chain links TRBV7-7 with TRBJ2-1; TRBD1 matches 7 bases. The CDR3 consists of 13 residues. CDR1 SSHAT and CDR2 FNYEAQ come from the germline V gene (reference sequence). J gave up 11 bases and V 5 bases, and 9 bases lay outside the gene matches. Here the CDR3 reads CASSPSDRAKQFF. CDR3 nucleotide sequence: TGTGCCAGCAGCCCCTCAGACAGGGCAAAGCAGTTCTTC.

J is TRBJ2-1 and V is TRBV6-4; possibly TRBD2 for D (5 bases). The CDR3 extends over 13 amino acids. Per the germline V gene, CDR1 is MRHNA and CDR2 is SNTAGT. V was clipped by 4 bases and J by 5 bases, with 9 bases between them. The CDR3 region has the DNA TGTGCCAGCAGTGCAAGGGAGAACAATGAGCAGTTCTTC. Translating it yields CASSARENNEQFF.

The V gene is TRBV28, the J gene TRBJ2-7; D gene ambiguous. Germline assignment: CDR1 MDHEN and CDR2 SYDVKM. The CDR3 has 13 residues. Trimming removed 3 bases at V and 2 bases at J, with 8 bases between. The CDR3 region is CASSFYLTYEQYF. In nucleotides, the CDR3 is TGTGCCAGCAGTTTCTATCTCACCTACGAGCAGTACTTC.

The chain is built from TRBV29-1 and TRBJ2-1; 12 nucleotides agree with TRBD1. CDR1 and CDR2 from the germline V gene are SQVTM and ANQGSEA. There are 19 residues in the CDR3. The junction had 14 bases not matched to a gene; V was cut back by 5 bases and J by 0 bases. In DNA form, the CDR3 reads TGCAGCGTTCGGGACAGGGGGCCCACGACCCGTTACTCCTACAATGAGCAGTTCTTC. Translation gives CSVRDRGPTTRYSYNEQFF.

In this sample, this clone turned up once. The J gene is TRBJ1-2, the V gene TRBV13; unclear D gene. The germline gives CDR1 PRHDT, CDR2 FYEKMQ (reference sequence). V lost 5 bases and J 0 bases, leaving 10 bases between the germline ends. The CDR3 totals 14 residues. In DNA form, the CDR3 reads TGTGCCAGCAGCCTCGTCGGTTCTAACTATGGCTACACCTTC. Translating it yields CASSLVGSNYGYTF.

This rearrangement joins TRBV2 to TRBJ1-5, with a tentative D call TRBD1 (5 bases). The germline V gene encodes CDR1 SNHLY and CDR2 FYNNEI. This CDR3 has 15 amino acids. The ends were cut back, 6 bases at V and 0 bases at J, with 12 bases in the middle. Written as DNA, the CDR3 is TGTGCCAGCAGGGCGGGGGTAGGTAGCAATCAGCCCCAGCATTTT. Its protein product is CASRAGVGSNQPQHF.

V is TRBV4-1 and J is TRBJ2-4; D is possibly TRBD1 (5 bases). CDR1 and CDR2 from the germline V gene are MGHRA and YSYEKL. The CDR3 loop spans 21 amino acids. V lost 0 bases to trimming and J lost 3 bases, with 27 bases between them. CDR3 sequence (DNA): TGCGCCAGCAGCCAAGATCCGGGTCGAATGACGCAGGGTTATGACAAAAACATTCAGTACTTC. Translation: CASSQDPGRMTQGYDKNIQYF.

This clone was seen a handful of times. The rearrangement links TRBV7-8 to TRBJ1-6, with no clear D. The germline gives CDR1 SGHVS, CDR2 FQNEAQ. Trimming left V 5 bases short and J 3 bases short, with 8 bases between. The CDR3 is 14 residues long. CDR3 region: CASSPSGYNSPLHF. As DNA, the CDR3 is TGTGCCAGCAGCCCAAGCGGCTATAATTCACCCCTCCACTTT.

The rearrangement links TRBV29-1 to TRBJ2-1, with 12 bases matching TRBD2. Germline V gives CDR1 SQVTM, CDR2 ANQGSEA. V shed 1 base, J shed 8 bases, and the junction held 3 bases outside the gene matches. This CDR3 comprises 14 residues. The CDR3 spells CSVEGLAGVYEQFF. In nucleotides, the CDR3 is TGCAGCGTTGAAGGACTAGCGGGAGTGTATGAGCAGTTCTTC.

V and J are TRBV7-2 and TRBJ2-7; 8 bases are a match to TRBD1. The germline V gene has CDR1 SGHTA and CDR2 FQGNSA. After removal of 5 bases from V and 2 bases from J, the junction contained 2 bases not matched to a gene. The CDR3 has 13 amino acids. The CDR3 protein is CASSTGGPYEQYF. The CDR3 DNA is TGTGCCAGCAGCACAGGGGGGCCCTACGAGCAGTACTTC.

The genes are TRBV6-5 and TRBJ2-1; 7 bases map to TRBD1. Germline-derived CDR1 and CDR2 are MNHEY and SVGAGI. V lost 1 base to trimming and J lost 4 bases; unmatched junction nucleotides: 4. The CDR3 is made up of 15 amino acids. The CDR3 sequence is CASSYLGTEYNEQFF. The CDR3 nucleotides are TGTGCCAGCAGTTACTTGGGGACAGAGTACAATGAGCAGTTCTTC.

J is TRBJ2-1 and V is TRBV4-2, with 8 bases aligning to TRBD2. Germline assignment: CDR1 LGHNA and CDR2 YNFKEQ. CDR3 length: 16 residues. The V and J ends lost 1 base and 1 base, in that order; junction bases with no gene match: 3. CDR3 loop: CASSQAPSGSYNEQFF. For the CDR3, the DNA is TGTGCCAGCAGCCAAGCCCCTAGCGGGTCCTACAATGAGCAGTTCTTC.

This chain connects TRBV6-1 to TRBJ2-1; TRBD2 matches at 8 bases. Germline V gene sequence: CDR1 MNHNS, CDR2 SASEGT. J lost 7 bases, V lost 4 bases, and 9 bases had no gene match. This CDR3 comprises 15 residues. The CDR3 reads CASSVTSAGLNEQFF. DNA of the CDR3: TGTGCCAGCAGTGTGACTAGCGCTGGGCTTAATGAGCAGTTCTTC.

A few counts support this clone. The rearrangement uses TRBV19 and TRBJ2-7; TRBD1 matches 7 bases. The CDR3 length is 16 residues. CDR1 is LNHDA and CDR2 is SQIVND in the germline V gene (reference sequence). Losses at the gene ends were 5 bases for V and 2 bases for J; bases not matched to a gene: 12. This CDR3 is CASSPMTGWSPYEQYF. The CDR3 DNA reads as TGTGCCAGTAGTCCGATGACAGGGTGGAGCCCCTACGAGCAGTACTTC.

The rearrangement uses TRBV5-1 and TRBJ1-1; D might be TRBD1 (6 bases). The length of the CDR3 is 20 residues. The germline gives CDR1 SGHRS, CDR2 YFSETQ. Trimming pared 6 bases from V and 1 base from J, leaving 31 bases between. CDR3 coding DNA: TGCGCCAGCACCCCCGCCCCGGGCGAATCACACAGGGTGGGGAACACTGAAGCTTTCTTT. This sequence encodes CASTPAPGESHRVGNTEAFF.

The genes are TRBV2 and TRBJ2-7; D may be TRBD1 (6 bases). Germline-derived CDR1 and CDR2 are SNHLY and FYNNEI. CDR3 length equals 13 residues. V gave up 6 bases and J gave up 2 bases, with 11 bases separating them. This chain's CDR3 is CASRRTDTYEQYF. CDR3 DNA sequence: TGTGCCAGCAGGAGGACAGACACCTACGAGCAGTACTTC.

This CDR3 is CASSLKAGASDYGYTF. The CDR3 DNA reads TGTGCCAGCAGCTTGAAGGCAGGGGCCAGTGACTATGGCTACACCTTC. The V call is TRBV5-5, the J call TRBJ1-2, with D maybe TRBD1 (6 bases). Deletions cut 1 base from V and 3 bases from J, with 16 bases between. Germline V CDR1 and CDR2: SGHKS, YYEKEE (reference sequence). The CDR3 is made up of 16 amino acids.

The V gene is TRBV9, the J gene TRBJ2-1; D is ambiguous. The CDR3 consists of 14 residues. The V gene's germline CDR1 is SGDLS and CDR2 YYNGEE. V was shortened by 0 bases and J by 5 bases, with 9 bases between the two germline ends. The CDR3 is CASSVERGNNEQFF. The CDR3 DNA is TGTGCCAGCAGCGTAGAGCGAGGAAACAATGAGCAGTTCTTC.

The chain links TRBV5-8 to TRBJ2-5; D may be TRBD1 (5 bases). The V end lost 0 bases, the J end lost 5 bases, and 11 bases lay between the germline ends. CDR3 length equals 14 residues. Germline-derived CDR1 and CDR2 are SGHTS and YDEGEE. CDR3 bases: TGTGCCAGCAGCTTGGGTCAGGGTTGGGAGACCCAGTACTTC. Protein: CASSLGQGWETQYF.

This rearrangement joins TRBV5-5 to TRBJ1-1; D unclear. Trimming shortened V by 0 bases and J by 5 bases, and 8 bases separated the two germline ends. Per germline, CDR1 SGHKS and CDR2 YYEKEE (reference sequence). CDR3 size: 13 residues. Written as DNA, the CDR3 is TGTGCCAGCAGCTTGGCTAGGAGGACTGAAGCTTTCTTT. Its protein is CASSLARRTEAFF.

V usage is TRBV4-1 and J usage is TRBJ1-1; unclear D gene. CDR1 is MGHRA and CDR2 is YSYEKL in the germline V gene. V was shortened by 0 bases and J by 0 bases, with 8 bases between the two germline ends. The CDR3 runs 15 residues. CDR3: CASSQEWALNTEAFF. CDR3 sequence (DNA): TGCGCCAGCAGCCAAGAGTGGGCCTTGAACACTGAAGCTTTCTTT.

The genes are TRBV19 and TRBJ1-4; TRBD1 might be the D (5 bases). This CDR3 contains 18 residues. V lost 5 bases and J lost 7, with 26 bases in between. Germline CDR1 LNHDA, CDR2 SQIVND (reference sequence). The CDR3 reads CASSFESGWGLIGEKLFF. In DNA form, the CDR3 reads TGTGCCAGTAGTTTCGAGTCTGGGTGGGGCTTAATCGGTGAAAAACTGTTTTTT.